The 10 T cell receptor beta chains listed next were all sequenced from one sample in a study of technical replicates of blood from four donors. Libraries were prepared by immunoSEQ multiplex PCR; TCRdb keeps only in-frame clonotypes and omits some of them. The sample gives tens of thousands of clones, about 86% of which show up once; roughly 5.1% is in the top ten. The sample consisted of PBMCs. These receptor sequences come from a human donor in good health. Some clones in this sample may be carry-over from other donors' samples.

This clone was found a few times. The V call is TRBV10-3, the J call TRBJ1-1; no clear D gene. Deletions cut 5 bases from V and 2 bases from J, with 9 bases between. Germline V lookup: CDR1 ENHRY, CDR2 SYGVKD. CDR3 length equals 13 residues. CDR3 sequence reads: CAISYGSNTEAFF. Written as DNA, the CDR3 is TGTGCCATCAGTTACGGGTCAAACACTGAAGCTTTCTTT.

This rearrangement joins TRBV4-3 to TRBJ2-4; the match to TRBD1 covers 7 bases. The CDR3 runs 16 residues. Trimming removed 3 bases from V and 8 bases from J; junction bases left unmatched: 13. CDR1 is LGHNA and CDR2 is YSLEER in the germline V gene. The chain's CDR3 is CASSQDQTGNGDIQYF. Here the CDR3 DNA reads TGCGCCAGCAGCCAGGACCAGACAGGGAATGGAGACATTCAGTACTTC.

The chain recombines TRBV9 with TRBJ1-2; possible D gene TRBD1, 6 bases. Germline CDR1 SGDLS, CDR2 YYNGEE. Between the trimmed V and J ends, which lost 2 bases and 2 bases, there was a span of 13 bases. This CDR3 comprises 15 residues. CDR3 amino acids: CASSVGQGWNYGYTF. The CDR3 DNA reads TGTGCCAGCAGCGTCGGTCAGGGGTGGAACTATGGCTACACCTTC.

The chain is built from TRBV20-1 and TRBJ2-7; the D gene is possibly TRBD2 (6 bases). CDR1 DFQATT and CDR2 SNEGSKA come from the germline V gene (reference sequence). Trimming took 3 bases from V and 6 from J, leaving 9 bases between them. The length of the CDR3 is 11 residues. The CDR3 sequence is CSARGGAEQYF. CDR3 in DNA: TGCAGTGCTAGGGGCGGGGCCGAGCAGTACTTC.

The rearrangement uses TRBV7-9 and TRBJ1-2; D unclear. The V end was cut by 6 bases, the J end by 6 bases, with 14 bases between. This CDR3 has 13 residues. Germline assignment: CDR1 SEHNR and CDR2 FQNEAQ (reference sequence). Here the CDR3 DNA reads TGTGCCAGCAGTCCCACTTGGGCAGATGGCTACACCTTC. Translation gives CASSPTWADGYTF.

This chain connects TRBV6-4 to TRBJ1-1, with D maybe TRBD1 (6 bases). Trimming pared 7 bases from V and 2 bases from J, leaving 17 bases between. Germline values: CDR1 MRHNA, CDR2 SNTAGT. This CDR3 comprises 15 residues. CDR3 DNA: TGTGCCAGCAAATTAAACAGGGAAACCAACACTGAAGCTTTCTTT. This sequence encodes CASKLNRETNTEAFF.

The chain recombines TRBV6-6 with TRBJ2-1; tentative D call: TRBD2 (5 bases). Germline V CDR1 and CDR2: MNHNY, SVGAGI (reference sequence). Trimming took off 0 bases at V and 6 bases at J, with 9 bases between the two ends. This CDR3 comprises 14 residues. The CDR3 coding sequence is TGTGCCAGCAGTTACTCTTCCGGAGGCAATGAGCAGTTCTTC. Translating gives CASSYSSGGNEQFF.

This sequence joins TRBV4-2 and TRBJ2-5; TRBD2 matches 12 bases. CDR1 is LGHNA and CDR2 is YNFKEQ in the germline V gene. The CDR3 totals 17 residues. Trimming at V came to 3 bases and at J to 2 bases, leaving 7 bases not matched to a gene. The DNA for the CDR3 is TGTGCCAGCAGCCAGTGGGTTGGACTAGCGGGGCAAGAGACCCAGTACTTC. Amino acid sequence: CASSQWVGLAGQETQYF.

The CDR3, as DNA: TGTGCCAGCAGCCCGGGGCGGGGGGTCTCCTACGAGCAGTACTTC. It yields the protein CASSPGRGVSYEQYF. V gene TRBV5-4 combines with J gene TRBJ2-7; TRBD2 matches at 8 bases. J was trimmed by 0 bases and V by 4 bases; bases with no gene match: 6. The CDR3 is 15 amino acids. The germline V gene has CDR1 SGHNT and CDR2 YYREEE (reference sequence).

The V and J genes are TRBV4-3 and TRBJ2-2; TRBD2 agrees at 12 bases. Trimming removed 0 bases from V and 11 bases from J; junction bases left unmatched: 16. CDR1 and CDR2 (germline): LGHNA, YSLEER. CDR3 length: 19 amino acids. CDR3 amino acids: CASSQDSRLPSGRAEELFF. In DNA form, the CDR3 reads TGCGCCAGCAGCCAAGATTCAAGGTTGCCTAGCGGGAGGGCCGAAGAGCTGTTTTTT.